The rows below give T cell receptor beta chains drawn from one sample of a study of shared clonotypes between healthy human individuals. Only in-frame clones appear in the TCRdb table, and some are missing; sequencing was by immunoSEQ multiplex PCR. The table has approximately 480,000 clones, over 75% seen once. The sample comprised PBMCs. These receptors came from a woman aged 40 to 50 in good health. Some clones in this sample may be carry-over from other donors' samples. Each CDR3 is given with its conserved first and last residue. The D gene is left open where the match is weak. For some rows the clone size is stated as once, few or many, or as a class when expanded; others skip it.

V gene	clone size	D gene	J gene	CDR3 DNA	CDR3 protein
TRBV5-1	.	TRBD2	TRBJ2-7	TGCGCCAGCAGCCTCAAGCGGGAGTTGGGTTACGAGCAGTACTTC	CASSLKRELGYEQYF
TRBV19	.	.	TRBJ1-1	TGTGCCGGTAGTCCTCCTGCTCAGGGAAACACTGAAGCTTTCTTT	CAGSPPAQGNTEAFF
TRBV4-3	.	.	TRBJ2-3	TGCGCCAGCAGCCAAGTCGGGCAGGGCACAGATACGCAGTATTTT	CASSQVGQGTDTQYF
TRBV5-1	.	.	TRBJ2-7	TGCGCCAGCAGCCCGGGGAGTGGAGCGACGCAGTACTTC	CASSPGSGATQYF
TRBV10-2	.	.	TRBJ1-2	TGCGCCAGCAGACCGGCAGGGGACTATGGCTACACCTTC	CASRPAGDYGYTF
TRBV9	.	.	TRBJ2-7	TGTGCCAGCAGCGCCCGTTTCGAGCCCTACGAGCAGTACTTC	CASSARFEPYEQYF
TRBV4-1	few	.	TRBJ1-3	TGCGCCAGCAGCCAAGATCGGGCGGGACCCTCTGGAAACACCATATATTTT	CASSQDRAGPSGNTIYF
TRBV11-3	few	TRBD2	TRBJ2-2	TGTGCCAGCAGCCCCGGACTAGCGGGAGCGGGGATGAACACCGGGGAGCTGTTTTTT	CASSPGLAGAGMNTGELFF
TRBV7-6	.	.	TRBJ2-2	TGTGCCAGCAGCCTTGGTCCCGGGACAAGGCCATCGAACACCGGGGAGCTGTTTTTT	CASSLGPGTRPSNTGELFF
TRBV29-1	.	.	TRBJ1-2	TGCAGCGTCGAACAGGACGACTATGGCTACACCTTC	CSVEQDDYGYTF
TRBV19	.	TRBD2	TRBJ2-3	TGTGCCAGTAGGAGGTTGGGACTAGTATCAGATACGCAGTATTTT	CASRRLGLVSDTQYF
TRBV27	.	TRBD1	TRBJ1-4	TGTGCCAGCGGGACAGCAGGTCGGGAAAAACTGTTTTTT	CASGTAGREKLFF
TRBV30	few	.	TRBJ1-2	TGTGCCGGAATAGACAGGCCCTATGGCTACACCTTC	CAGIDRPYGYTF
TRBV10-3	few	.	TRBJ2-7	TGTGCCACGCGACAGGCCCTCGGGAGATACGAGCAGTACTTC	CATRQALGRYEQYF
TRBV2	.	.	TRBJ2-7	TGTGCCAGCAGCCCTCAGAGAGGCGGCCCCTACGAGCAGTACTTC	CASSPQRGGPYEQYF
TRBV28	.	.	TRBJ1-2	TGTGCCAGCAGTTTAGGCTCTAGTTATGGCTACACCTTC	CASSLGSSYGYTF
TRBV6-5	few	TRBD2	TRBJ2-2	TGTGCCAGCCGCGTGACTAGCGGGAACACCGGGGAGCTGTTTTTT	CASRVTSGNTGELFF
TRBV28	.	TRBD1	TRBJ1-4	TGTGCCAGCAGTTCTAGCGGGACAGGGGAGGCTGAAAAACTGTTTTTT	CASSSSGTGEAEKLFF
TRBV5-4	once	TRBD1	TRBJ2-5	TGTGCCAGCACCTCCTCCAGGGGGGAGACCCAGTACTTC	CASTSSRGETQYF
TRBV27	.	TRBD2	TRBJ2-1	TGTGCCAGCAACCCCTCGGGACTAGCAATCAATGAGCAGTTCTTC	CASNPSGLAINEQFF
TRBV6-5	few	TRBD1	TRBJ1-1	TGTGCCAGCAGTACCCCCAGGGGGGGGTCGGCTGAAGCTTTCTTT	CASSTPRGGSAEAFF
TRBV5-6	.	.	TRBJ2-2	TGTGCCAGCAGCTTGGTGGCGGCATTGAACACCGGGGAGCTGTTTTTT	CASSLVAALNTGELFF
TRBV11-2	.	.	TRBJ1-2	TGTGCCAGCAGCTTAGTACGGCTGACCTCTCGCGGATATGGCTACACCTTC	CASSLVRLTSRGYGYTF
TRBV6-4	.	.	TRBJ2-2	TGTGCCAGCAGTGAACTAGCAGCCACCGGGGAGCTGTTTTTT	CASSELAATGELFF
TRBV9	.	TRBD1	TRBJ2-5	TGTGCCAGCAGCTCAGGACAGGGCGGGCGAGAGACCCAGTACTTC	CASSSGQGGRETQYF
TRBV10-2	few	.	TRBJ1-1	TGCGCCAGCAGTGATGGACAGCACACTGAAGCTTTCTTT	CASSDGQHTEAFF
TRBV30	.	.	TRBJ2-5	TGTGCCTGGAGTGGGACAGCCTTTGGGGAGCAGTACTTC	CAWSGTAFGEQYF
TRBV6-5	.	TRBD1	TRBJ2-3	TGTGCCAGCCCGCCGGGACAGGGAGCAGATACGCAGTATTTT	CASPPGQGADTQYF
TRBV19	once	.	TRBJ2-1	TGTGCCAGTAATTCCGCACCAGGCCTGCACCGCTCCAATGAGCAGTTCTTC	CASNSAPGLHRSNEQFF
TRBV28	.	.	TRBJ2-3	TGTGCCAGCATCGCCCTTAATAGCGGACGCACAGATACGCAGTATTTT	CASIALNSGRTDTQYF
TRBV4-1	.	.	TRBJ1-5	TGCGCCAGCAGCCAAGATAGGACATCGAATCAGCCCCAGCATTTT	CASSQDRTSNQPQHF
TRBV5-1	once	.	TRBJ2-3	TGCGCCAGCAGCTTGGTGGGTAACACAGATACGCAGTATTTT	CASSLVGNTDTQYF
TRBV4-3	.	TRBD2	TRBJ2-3	TGCGCCAGCAGCCAAGTCGTGGGGGAGGGCCCCTTTATAACAGATACGCAGTATTTT	CASSQVVGEGPFITDTQYF
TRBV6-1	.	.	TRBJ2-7	TGTGCCAGCAGTGATAGGGCGGGGACTTTTCAGTACTTC	CASSDRAGTFQYF
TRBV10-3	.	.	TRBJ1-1	TGTGCCATCAGTGAGTCGATTCTTATGAACACTGAAGCTTTCTTT	CAISESILMNTEAFF
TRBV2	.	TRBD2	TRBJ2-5	TGTGCCAGTAAGGGGCTTACGCAGGGACTAGCGGGAGGGCCGGAGACCCAGTACTTC	CASKGLTQGLAGGPETQYF
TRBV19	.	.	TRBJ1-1	TGTGCCAGTAGTAGTACGCGGGCCTCTGAAGCTTTCTTT	CASSSTRASEAFF
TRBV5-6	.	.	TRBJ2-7	TGTGCCAGCAGCCACCCTGCCGCAGGGACCGGACTCAACTACGAGCAGTACTTC	CASSHPAAGTGLNYEQYF
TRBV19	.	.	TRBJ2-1	TGTGCCACCCGATCATTTGTCCGGGACAATGAGCAGTTCTTC	CATRSFVRDNEQFF
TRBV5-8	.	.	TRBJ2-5	TGTGCCAGCAGCTTGGGGAGACAGGCAGAAGAGACCCAGTACTTC	CASSLGRQAEETQYF
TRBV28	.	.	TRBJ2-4	TGTGCCACTAGGGGTGATGTCGGCGACAAAAACATTCAGTACTTC	CATRGDVGDKNIQYF
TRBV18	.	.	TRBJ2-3	TGTGCCAGCTCACCAAATATGAACAAACTCGCAGGGAGCACAGATACGCAGTATTTT	CASSPNMNKLAGSTDTQYF
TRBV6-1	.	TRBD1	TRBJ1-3	TGTGCCAGCAGAGAATCGACAGGGGCTGGAAACACCATATATTTT	CASRESTGAGNTIYF
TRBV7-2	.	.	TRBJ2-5	TGTGTTGTCGGGAGCCGATGGGAGACCCAGTACTTC	CVVGSRWETQYF
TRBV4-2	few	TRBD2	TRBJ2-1	TGTGCCAGCAGCCAAGAGATACTAGCGGAGCCGAATGAGCAGTTCTTC	CASSQEILAEPNEQFF
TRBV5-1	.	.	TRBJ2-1	TGCGCCAGCAGCTGGAGGGACTCCTACAATGAGCAGTTCTTC	CASSWRDSYNEQFF
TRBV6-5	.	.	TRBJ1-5	TGTGCCAGCGGGACTCGGGGGAGTCAGCCCCAGCATTTT	CASGTRGSQPQHF
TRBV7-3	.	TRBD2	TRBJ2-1	TGTGCCAGCAGCTTAATCGGGAGGGCCGGAAGAGATGAGCAGTTCTTC	CASSLIGRAGRDEQFF
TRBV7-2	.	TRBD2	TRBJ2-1	TGTGCCAGCAGCTTTGGCCTAGGACTAGCGGTTTACAATGAGCAGTTCTTC	CASSFGLGLAVYNEQFF